A selection of T cell receptor beta chains follows, all from one sample in a study of human T cells and chemical hapten exposure. TCRdb independently ran MiXCR on the RACE reads; one entry per CDR3 protein. Among roughly 100,000 distinct CDR3 sequences, around 35% were seen once, and the ten largest hold about 2.7%. Sequencing used whole blood, obtained in connection with sensitization to the hapten diphenylcyclopropenone (DPC). The receptors were gathered from a man aged 40-55 years with alopecia areata. Some clones in this sample may be carry-over from other donors' samples. Each CDR3 is given with its conserved first and last residue. D genes are given only for firm matches. Where a row states a size, it is once, few, many or the class of an expanded clone; other rows omit it.

>TRBD2|16|TRBJ2-7|few|TRBV6-5
CASSYDTSGRIYEQYF
TGTGCCAGCAGTTACGACACTAGCGGGAGAATCTACGAGCAGTACTTC
>TRBD1|16|TRBJ1-6|few|TRBV3-1
CASSRSQGAHNSPLHF
TGTGCCAGCAGCCGATCACAGGGGGCTCATAATTCACCCCTCCACTTT
>TRBD2|20|TRBJ2-4|-|TRBV28
CASSFTVGTSGGLAKNIQYF
TGTGCCAGCAGTTTTACAGTCGGGACTAGCGGGGGCCTAGCCAAAAACATTCAGTACTTC
>-|16|TRBJ2-3|few|TRBV9
CASSVERSGGTDTQYF
TGTGCCAGCAGCGTAGAGCGTAGCGGAGGCACAGATACGCAGTATTTT
>-|15|TRBJ2-2|-|TRBV7-2
CASSLEGFPTGELFF
TGTGCCAGCAGCTTAGAGGGGTTTCCCACCGGGGAGCTGTTTTTT
>TRBD2|15|TRBJ2-4|-|TRBV6-5
CASSRYGRGVNIQYF
TGTGCCAGCAGTCGCTACGGGAGGGGGGTGAACATTCAGTACTTC
>-|15|TRBJ2-1|medium-sized|TRBV6-6
CASSPPPSSYNEQFF
TGTGCCAGCAGCCCCCCCCCGAGCTCCTACAATGAGCAGTTCTTC
>TRBD2|16|TRBJ2-3|-|TRBV6-5
CASRRGSSGSTDTQYF
TGTGCCAGCAGACGCGGATCTAGCGGCAGCACAGATACGCAGTATTTT
>-|14|TRBJ1-1|few|TRBV18
CASSPMNRGAEAFF
TGTGCCAGCTCACCGATGAATCGGGGGGCTGAAGCTTTCTTT
>TRBD2|15|TRBJ2-5|-|TRBV10-3
CAISDQGGRQETQYF
TGTGCCATCAGTGACCAGGGAGGGAGGCAAGAGACCCAGTACTTC
>TRBD1|19|TRBJ2-7|-|TRBV7-2
CASSPYPPEQGALRDEQYF
TGTGCCAGCAGCCCCTATCCTCCGGAACAGGGGGCATTACGGGACGAGCAGTACTTC
>-|15|TRBJ2-3|-|TRBV11-3
CASSFYSVSTDTQYF
TGTGCCAGCAGCTTTTATAGCGTAAGCACAGATACGCAGTATTTT
>TRBD1|16|TRBJ1-5|-|TRBV4-2
CASSQSTGVRNQPQHF
TGTGCCAGCAGCCAATCGACAGGGGTGAGGAATCAGCCCCAGCATTTT
>TRBD2|17|TRBJ2-3|-|TRBV6-2/TRBV6-3
CASSYSLAGALTDTQYF
TGTGCCAGCAGTTACTCACTAGCGGGAGCGTTGACAGATACGCAGTATTTT
>TRBD2|20|TRBJ2-3|many|TRBV4-2
CASSQLPVAGVVVSTDTQYF
TGTGCCAGCAGCCAACTGCCCGTAGCGGGAGTTGTAGTCAGCACAGATACGCAGTATTTT
>-|11|TRBJ2-1|many|TRBV9
CASSGINEQFF
TGTGCCAGCAGCGGGATCAATGAGCAGTTCTTC
>-|13|TRBJ1-3|-|TRBV12-3/TRBV12-4
CASSRGFGNTIYF
TGTGCCAGCAGTCGGGGCTTTGGAAACACCATATATTTT
>-|17|TRBJ2-6|-|TRBV7-3
CASSLYASRSGANVLTF
TGTGCCAGCAGCTTATACGCTTCTCGCTCTGGGGCCAACGTCCTGACTTTC
>TRBD1|15|TRBJ2-5|-|TRBV29-1
CSVNLGQGAQETQYF
TGCAGCGTTAATCTTGGACAGGGGGCACAGGAGACCCAGTACTTC
>-|15|TRBJ2-1|-|TRBV10-3
CAITSGLLTYNEQFF
TGTGCCATCACCTCGGGGCTCCTCACCTACAATGAGCAGTTCTTC
>-|16|TRBJ1-5|-|TRBV6-1
CASSEVTVYSNQPQHF
TGTGCCAGCAGTGAAGTGACAGTTTATAGCAATCAGCCCCAGCATTTT
>TRBD1|14|TRBJ1-1|-|TRBV5-1
CASSVTGYNTEAFF
TGCGCCAGCAGCGTGACAGGGTACAACACTGAAGCTTTCTTT
>-|16|TRBJ1-1|-|TRBV11-2
CASSLGLTGQGAEAFF
TGTGCCAGCAGCTTAGGCCTAACAGGGCAAGGGGCTGAAGCTTTCTTT
>-|14|TRBJ2-3|-|TRBV14
CASSRDLGAHTQYF
TGTGCCAGCAGCCGGGACTTAGGCGCACATACGCAGTATTTT
>-|17|TRBJ2-6|many|TRBV13
CASSLSGETAGANVLTF
TGTGCCAGCAGCTTAAGTGGGGAGACGGCTGGGGCCAACGTCCTGACTTTC
>TRBD1|14|TRBJ2-5|once|TRBV10-2
CASSKNRGQDTQYF
TGCGCCAGCAGTAAAAACAGGGGTCAGGACACCCAGTACTTC
>TRBD1|15|TRBJ2-3|once|TRBV7-3
CASSNRQGNTDTQYF
TGTGCCAGCAGCAACCGACAGGGGAACACAGATACGCAGTATTTT
>-|15|TRBJ1-6|few|TRBV27
CASSTKMGLNSPLHF
TGTGCCAGCAGCACCAAAATGGGGCTAAATTCACCCCTCCACTTT
>-|9|TRBJ2-3|-|TRBV28
CASSLGQYF
TGTGCCAGCAGTTTGGGGCAGTATTTT
>TRBD1|16|TRBJ1-4|-|TRBV4-1
CASSQEGTGLNEKLFF
TGCGCCAGCAGCCAAGAAGGGACAGGTCTTAATGAAAAACTGTTTTTT
>TRBD2|16|TRBJ2-5|-|TRBV11-2
CASSLDLGGGQETQYF
TGTGCCAGCAGCTTAGATCTTGGGGGGGGTCAAGAGACCCAGTACTTC
>TRBD1|16|TRBJ1-5|-|TRBV27
CASLRRDRVYNQPQHF
TGTGCCAGTCTTCGCCGAGACAGGGTTTACAATCAGCCCCAGCATTTT
>TRBD2|14|TRBJ2-1|-|TRBV3-1
CASSRTSTDNEQFF
TGTGCCAGCAGTCGGACTAGCACCGACAATGAGCAGTTCTTC
>TRBD1|14|TRBJ1-6|few|TRBV11-2
CASSPDRGSSPLHF
TGTGCCAGCAGCCCGGACAGGGGAAGTTCACCCCTCCACTTT